This TCR beta chain was sequenced during a study of technical replicates of blood from a handful of donors. The method was immunoSEQ multiplex PCR; TCRdb's version includes in-frame clones alone and lacks a portion of them. The data hold approximately 84,000 clones, with roughly 98% observed a single time. CDR3 length: 18 residues. V trimming: 3 bases; J trimming: 0 bases; junction bases outside the gene matches: 9. Germline-derived CDR1 and CDR2 are MGHRA and YSYEKL. This TCR came from a human donor in good health. Sequencing input: T cells isolated from PBMCs. The chain combines TRBV4-1 with TRBJ2-3; 10 nucleotides line up with TRBD1. The CDR3 loop is CASSQQTGGLISTDTQYF. The CDR3 nucleotides are TGCGCCAGCAGCCAGCAGACAGGGGGCCTTATCAGCACAGATACGCAGTATTTT.